This T cell receptor (beta chain) was profiled in a study of vaccination and CD4 T cells after COVID-19 (dated by TCRdb to between 2021 and 2024). Describing the broader study: Convalescent patients had a positive SARS-CoV-2 result on nasal swab PCR, and of these patients, several had mild disease and one had severe disease. The convalescent cohort included six males and four females, with two Hispanic individuals, seven Caucasians, two Asians and one multiracial person. Participants received two doses of either the Pfizer-BioNTech BNT162b2 vaccine (n=8) or the Moderna mRNA-1273 vaccine (n=2). Post-COVID blood samples were collected from convalescent patients a median of around 100 days after diagnosis, with a range of about 30 to 170 days. Post-vaccine blood samples were taken a median of around 70 days after the second vaccine dose, with a range of roughly 14 to 250 days. The spike-specific CD4+ TCR repertoire was compared before and after mRNA vaccination in over nine COVID-19 convalescent patients and a handful of infection-naive healthy vaccine recipients. General study outcomes and caveats: In convalescent patients, a median around 90% of post-vaccine SARS-CoV-2-reactive clones were detected only after vaccination, suggesting vaccine-specific priming. An increase in the median number of SARS-CoV-2-reactive clonotypes from around 20 after infection to 38 after vaccination was observed, but the change was not found to be significant. Relatively few convalescent patients were included in the study, and early timepoints after natural infection were not analyzed. In convalescent patients, nearly all vaccine-specific clones (304 of 307) were found to be mono-reactive for SARS-CoV-2 spike rather than cross-reactive with common cold coronaviruses.

The convalescent patients' positive SARS-CoV-2 PCR tests fell between March and December 2020, which was before the Alpha, Beta and Delta variants emerged in the United States. PBMCs were separated from whole blood using Ficoll-Paque Plus gradient centrifugation and then either used fresh or cryopreserved at -140C. Libraries came from PCR. The sample was run on an Illumina iSeq 100. As for the authors' bioinformatics: Non-productive sequences were removed, and CDR3s not starting with C, not ending with F or W, or shorter than 7 amino acids were discarded. Levenshtein distances (stringdist) and unrooted phylogenetic trees (ape) in R version 3.6.1 were used to assess CDR3 homology. Using fastp at Q25 and MiXCR, TCRdb reprocessed the public reads and kept productive beta chains. Rows are unified per CDR3 protein, each entry keeping the most common DNA and genes. What appears here as the V and J calls and clone size reflects TCRdb's work, not the paper's. The sample table shows 15,000 or so distinct CDR3 sequences, and 69% are seen once. Approximately 1.1% of the sample is in the top ten clones.

Including cysteine and phenylalanine, the CDR3 has 14 amino acids. The read is trimmed to its CDR3 DNA, 42 bases read in frame from base 1. In the germline V gene (reference sequence), CDR1 corresponds to SEHNR and CDR2 to FQNEAQ. V is pared back by 3 bases and J by 0 bases, with 8 bases lying between the germline termini. Note on this clonotype: Its binding antigen is unknown. Base-call qualities are not available, and no considerably larger clone is one nucleotide away.

This specimen consisted of CD4+ T cells from blood, obtained after SARS-CoV-2 vaccination. The chain joins TRBV7-9 to TRBJ1-1; the best D guess is TRBD1, with 5 bases matching. The clonotype originates from a human donor who had recovered from COVID-19. CDR3 protein: CASSLGTLNTEAFF. The nucleotide sequence is given as TGTGCCAGCAGCTTGGGGACCCTGAACACTGAAGCTTTCTTT.